This is a list of T cell receptor beta chains from one sample in a study of blood T cell repertoires in COVID-19. Sequencing was performed with immunoSEQ multiplex PCR; in TCRdb, only in-frame clones are kept and a portion is missing. The data contain about 260,000 clones, approximately 90% of them singletons. Sequencing was done on a sample of peripheral blood. The receptors derive from a woman in her forties with acute or convalescent COVID-19. CDR3s include the opening cysteine and the closing phenylalanine or tryptophan. The order of the fields is D gene, V gene, clone size, J gene, CDR3 length, CDR3 protein, CDR3 DNA. A D gene is named only where the DNA matches it firmly. Some rows mark clone size as missing; the rest say once, few, many or name a class of expanded clone.

>-|TRBV9|-|TRBJ1-1|13
CASSPQSNTEAFF
TGTGCCAGCAGCCCCCAGTCTAACACTGAAGCTTTCTTT
>TRBD2|TRBV6-1|-|TRBJ2-5|16
CASSGGLAGGQETQYF
TGTGCCAGCAGTGGTGGACTAGCGGGGGGGCAAGAGACCCAGTACTTC
>-|TRBV7-2|-|TRBJ2-5|15
CASSGQEAGWETQYF
TGTGCCAGCAGCGGACAGGAGGCGGGGTGGGAGACCCAGTACTTC
>TRBD2|TRBV2|-|TRBJ2-3|14
CASRGAGGADTQYF
TGTGCCAGCAGGGGAGCGGGGGGCGCAGATACGCAGTATTTT
>-|TRBV6-5|-|TRBJ2-5|13
CASSYSSHDLKYF
TGTGCCAGCAGTTACTCTTCCCACGACTTAAAGTACTTC
>TRBD2|TRBV2|-|TRBJ2-5|16
CASRGPSGGLQETQYF
TGTGCCAGCAGAGGCCCTAGCGGGGGGTTACAAGAGACCCAGTACTTC
>-|TRBV19|-|TRBJ1-5|14
CASRKTARNQPQHF
TGTGCCAGTCGTAAAACAGCACGCAATCAGCCCCAGCATTTT
>-|TRBV5-1|-|TRBJ2-3|16
CASSAGLYRNTDTQYF
TGCGCCAGCAGCGCTGGGTTGTACAGAAACACAGATACGCAGTATTTT
>TRBD2|TRBV3-1/TRBV3-2|-|TRBJ2-1|21
CASSQETGTSGGTDSYNEQFF
TGTGCCAGCAGCCAAGAAACCGGGACTAGCGGGGGGACGGACTCCTACAATGAGCAGTTCTTC
>TRBD2|TRBV7-9|-|TRBJ2-1|15
CASSYGAGPGNEQFF
TGTGCCAGCAGCTATGGAGCGGGGCCGGGTAATGAGCAGTTCTTC
>-|TRBV14|-|TRBJ1-1|15
CASSQVGTGGTEAFF
TGTGCCAGCAGCCAAGTTGGGACGGGAGGAACTGAAGCTTTCTTT
>-|TRBV13|once|TRBJ1-1|16
CASSLDEGTMNTEAFF
TGTGCCAGCAGCTTAGATGAGGGTACCATGAACACTGAAGCTTTCTTT
>-|TRBV7-6|-|TRBJ2-2|16
CASSLRQGLGTGELFF
TGTGCCAGCAGCCTACGACAGGGACTCGGCACCGGGGAGCTGTTTTTT
>TRBD1|TRBV29-1|-|TRBJ2-4|14
CSVKGGAGKNIQYF
TGCAGCGTCAAAGGGGGCGCGGGCAAAAACATTCAGTACTTC
>TRBD1|TRBV9|-|TRBJ2-3|18
CASSPQRSDREGADTQYF
TGTGCCAGCAGCCCCCAGAGATCGGACAGGGAAGGCGCAGATACGCAGTATTTT
>-|TRBV5-6|-|TRBJ1-2|14
CASSSIPGDYGYTF
TGTGCCAGCAGCTCTATCCCCGGGGACTATGGCTACACCTTC
>-|TRBV2|-|TRBJ2-3|15
CASSPDRSQMDTQYF
TGTGCCAGCAGCCCCGACAGGTCCCAAATGGATACGCAGTATTTT
>TRBD1|TRBV10-3|-|TRBJ1-4|12
CATGGDDEKLFF
TGTGCCACAGGGGGAGATGATGAAAAACTGTTTTTT
>TRBD1|TRBV6-5|-|TRBJ1-1|14
CASSQRQGYTEAFF
TGTGCCAGCAGCCAAAGACAGGGGTACACTGAAGCTTTCTTT
>-|TRBV9|-|TRBJ2-1|16
CASSEPLGGNYNEQFF
TGTGCCAGCAGCGAGCCCCTCGGAGGGAACTACAATGAGCAGTTCTTC
>-|TRBV5-8|once|TRBJ1-2|15
CASSLVRGFGYGYTF
TGTGCCAGCAGCTTGGTTAGGGGTTTCGGCTATGGCTACACCTTC
>TRBD2|TRBV19|-|TRBJ2-2|15
CASSRGGAWTGELFF
TGTGCCAGTAGTCGCGGGGGGGCCTGGACCGGGGAGCTGTTTTTT
>TRBD1|TRBV5-4|-|TRBJ2-5|14
CASSFGTGVETQYF
TGTGCCAGCAGCTTTGGGACAGGGGTAGAGACCCAGTACTTC
>-|TRBV3-1/TRBV3-2|-|TRBJ1-2|13
CASSQEVVYGYTF
TGTGCCAGCAGCCAAGAGGTAGTCTATGGCTACACCTTC
>TRBD2|TRBV19|-|TRBJ2-1|14
CASTRGGSYNEQFF
TGTGCCAGTACCCGGGGGGGCTCCTACAATGAGCAGTTCTTC
>TRBD1|TRBV27|-|TRBJ1-1|13
CASSLGQRWEAFF
TGTGCCAGCAGTTTGGGACAGCGTTGGGAAGCTTTCTTT
>TRBD1|TRBV11-2|-|TRBJ1-2|16
CASSLAGSDRAGGYTF
TGTGCCAGCAGCTTAGCAGGTTCCGACAGGGCAGGAGGCTACACCTTC
>TRBD2|TRBV7-8|-|TRBJ2-5|15
CASSLLAGGRETQYF
TGTGCCAGCAGCTTACTAGCGGGGGGGAGAGAGACCCAGTACTTC
>-|TRBV12-5|-|TRBJ1-1|15
CASGRSGTMNTEAFF
TGTGCTAGTGGTCGATCCGGGACAATGAACACTGAAGCTTTCTTT
>TRBD1|TRBV6-6|-|TRBJ1-5|13
CASRWDRAQPQHF
TGTGCCAGCAGATGGGACAGGGCGCAGCCCCAGCATTTT
>TRBD2|TRBV6-1|once|TRBJ2-1|15
CATAGGLHSYNEQFF
TGTGCCACCGCGGGGGGACTACACTCCTACAATGAGCAGTTCTTC
>TRBD2|TRBV9|-|TRBJ2-3|17
CASSPKRRLAGADTQYF
TGTGCCAGCAGCCCCAAGAGGAGACTAGCGGGAGCAGATACGCAGTATTTT
>TRBD1|TRBV10-3|-|TRBJ1-2|14
CAISSGQGPGGYTF
TGTGCCATCAGTTCGGGACAGGGGCCCGGTGGCTACACCTTC
>TRBD1|TRBV5-1|-|TRBJ1-4|14
CASSGGQGNEKLFF
TGCGCCAGCAGCGGTGGACAGGGAAATGAAAAACTGTTTTTT
>-|TRBV5-1|-|TRBJ2-5|12
CASGPPKETQYF
TGCGCCAGCGGCCCCCCAAAAGAGACCCAGTACTTC
>-|TRBV4-1|-|TRBJ2-5|15
CASSQDVAQWETQYF
TGCGCCAGCAGCCAAGATGTGGCTCAGTGGGAGACCCAGTACTTC
>-|TRBV9|-|TRBJ2-2|16
CASSVGAGANTGELFF
TGTGCCAGCAGCGTAGGGGCAGGGGCGAACACCGGGGAGCTGTTTTTT
>TRBD1|TRBV2|-|TRBJ1-4|15
CASSYDRDGNEKLFF
TGTGCCAGCAGTTATGACAGGGACGGTAATGAAAAACTGTTTTTT
>TRBD2|TRBV11-2|-|TRBJ2-3|15
CASSSRGGEGDTQYF
TGTGCCAGCAGCTCCCGGGGGGGGGAAGGAGATACGCAGTATTTT
>TRBD1|TRBV6-1|-|TRBJ1-3|19
CASSERGTGGTSSGNTIYF
TGTGCCAGCAGTGAACGCGGGACAGGGGGAACCTCCTCTGGAAACACCATATATTTT
>-|TRBV19|-|TRBJ1-2|13
CASSLQANYGYTF
TGTGCCAGTAGCTTACAGGCTAACTATGGCTACACCTTC
>TRBD2|TRBV7-8|-|TRBJ2-2|19
CASSAPRVAGVKRTGELFF
TGTGCCAGCAGCGCCCCCAGGGTAGCGGGGGTTAAGCGCACCGGGGAGCTGTTTTTT
>TRBD2|TRBV2|-|TRBJ2-1|14
CASRLGGARDEQFF
TGTGCCAGCAGGCTCGGGGGGGCCAGGGATGAGCAGTTCTTC
>-|TRBV19|once|TRBJ1-6|16
CASRPDPTGFNSPLHF
TGTGCCAGTAGACCGGATCCGACAGGTTTTAATTCACCCCTCCACTTT
>-|TRBV12-5|-|TRBJ1-1|18
CASGLVLLAQAPRTEAFF
TGTGCTAGTGGTTTGGTACTCCTCGCGCAGGCCCCAAGGACTGAAGCTTTCTTT
>TRBD1|TRBV2|-|TRBJ1-2|14
CASKYYGTGNGYTF
TGTGCCAGCAAATATTATGGGACAGGGAATGGCTACACCTTC
>TRBD1|TRBV19|-|TRBJ1-6|16
CASSEMDRIYNSPLHF
TGTGCCAGTAGTGAGATGGACAGGATCTATAATTCACCCCTCCACTTT
>-|TRBV5-6|-|TRBJ1-4|13
CASSLTKGEKLFF
TGTGCCAGCAGCTTGACGAAGGGGGAAAAACTGTTTTTT
>TRBD1|TRBV6-4|-|TRBJ1-5|15
CASSATGTGDQPQHF
TGTGCCAGCAGTGCTACCGGGACAGGGGATCAGCCCCAGCATTTT
>TRBD1|TRBV5-1|once|TRBJ2-1|14
CASSSGQGLNEQFF
TGCGCCAGCAGCTCTGGACAGGGTTTAAATGAGCAGTTCTTC